This entry features one TCR beta chain sequence. Which antigen it targets is not known. No base-level quality is on record; no much larger clone is a single base apart. This record belongs to a study of T cell repertoires in cytomegalovirus infection (dated by TCRdb to between 2017 and 2020). Regarding the complete study: Because public TCR beta signatures pointed to carriage of CMV infection together with the matching HLA type, the HLA type of each donor mattered for the analysis.

General conclusions and limits of the study: In both this cohort and an independent roughly 400-donor cohort, the cumulative frequency of public TCR beta family members distinguished carriers of CMV infection plus the relevant HLA type. The ex vivo response was dominated by HLA-C-restricted CMV-specific TCR beta clonotypes, and the single most frequent clonotype in two of eight donors was supplied by these HLA-C-restricted clonotypes.

Relative to germline, V is missing 5 bases and J is missing 6 bases, with 8 bases of the junction outside any gene match. The CDR3 goes from the cysteine to the phenylalanine over 14 residues. The sequence is cut down to CDR3 DNA, 42 bases in frame from base 1. The germline V gene encodes CDR1 MNHEY and CDR2 SVGAGI. Sequencing instrument: Illumina HiSeq 1500. TCRdb itself trimmed the public reads at Q25 with fastp, ran MiXCR and retained productive beta chains. CDR3 protein duplicates are merged, each entry listing the most common genes and DNA. The sample table contains roughly 320,000 distinct CDR3 sequences; only one count was recorded for 9.5% of them. The leading ten clones occupy 4.3% of the sample.

The chain uses TRBV6-5 and TRBJ2-5, with TRBD1 identical over 8 junction bases. This TCR derives from a human donor in good health (CMV status not recorded). Some clones in this sample may be carry-over from other donors' samples. Material: PBMCs. The DNA reads TGTGCCAGCAGTCAATGGACAGGGCAACAGACCCAGTACTTC. This encodes CASSQWTGQQTQYF.